This passage covers 32 T cell receptor beta chains from one sample sequenced in a study of shared clonotypes between healthy human individuals. TCRdb's copy holds only in-frame clones and misses some; the assay was immunoSEQ multiplex PCR. The data show more than 2,000,000 clones, with just over 90% seen just once and over 0.12% held by the top ten. Material for sequencing was naive CD4+ T cells sorted from blood. Stated subset: CD45RA+ positively selected. The receptors were gathered from a man between 18 and 29 years old in good health.

The J gene is TRBJ2-3, the V gene TRBV7-2; 8 positions match TRBD1. Germline CDR1 SGHTA, CDR2 FQGNSA. The ends lost 4 bases at V and 4 bases at J; junction bases unmatched: 19. The length of the CDR3 is 19 residues. In DNA form, the CDR3 reads TGTGCCAGCAGCTCCAGGGGGCCTCGGCCGGAGGGGGGATCAGATACGCAGTATTTT. This codes for CASSSRGPRPEGGSDTQYF.

V gene TRBV6-5 combines with J gene TRBJ1-6, with D perhaps matching TRBD1 (6 bases). CDR3 size: 15 residues. The germline gives CDR1 MNHEY, CDR2 SVGAGI. The V and J ends lost 3 bases and 3 bases respectively, with 9 bases between them. For the CDR3, the DNA is TGTGCCAGCAGTTATGACAGGAGCTATAATTCACCCCTCCACTTT. Translated, it gives CASSYDRSYNSPLHF.

V usage is TRBV9 and J usage is TRBJ2-7; possible D gene TRBD1, 5 bases. V lost 7 bases and J lost 0, with 17 bases in between. Per germline, CDR1 SGDLS and CDR2 YYNGEE. The CDR3 has 15 residues. The CDR3 sequence: CASRNWQGYSYEQYF. In nucleotides, the CDR3 is TGTGCCAGCCGAAATTGGCAGGGATACTCCTACGAGCAGTACTTC.

The chain uses TRBV14 and TRBJ2-1; TRBD2 agrees at 12 bases. The junction had 4 bases not matched to a gene; V was cut back by 4 bases and J by 0 bases. The CDR3 length is 17 residues. The germline CDR1 and CDR2 sequences are SGHDN and FVKESK. CDR3 sequence reads: CASSLLAGGSSYNEQFF. The DNA for the CDR3 is TGTGCCAGCAGCCTCCTAGCGGGAGGGAGCTCCTACAATGAGCAGTTCTTC.

The rearrangement uses TRBV28 and TRBJ2-7; 12 nucleotides align to TRBD1. J lost 2 bases, V lost 4 bases, and 9 bases had no gene match. The CDR3 extends over 17 amino acids. The germline V gene encodes CDR1 MDHEN and CDR2 SYDVKM. CDR3 amino acids: CASSSPPGQGAPYEQYF. In nucleotides, the CDR3 is TGTGCCAGCAGTTCACCGCCGGGACAGGGGGCCCCCTACGAGCAGTACTTC.

The rearrangement uses TRBV5-4 and TRBJ2-2; D remains ambiguous. Germline lookup yields CDR1 SGHNT and CDR2 YYREEE (reference sequence). Trimming cost V 0 bases and J 1 base, with 4 bases left between them. This CDR3 comprises 14 residues. CDR3 in amino acids: CASSLDENTGELFF. CDR3 bases: TGTGCCAGCAGCTTGGACGAGAACACCGGGGAGCTGTTTTTT.

V usage is TRBV11-2 and J usage is TRBJ1-1; 9 nucleotides align to TRBD1. This CDR3 spans 14 amino acids. Trimming at V came to 7 bases and at J to 11 bases, leaving 14 bases not matched to a gene. The germline gives CDR1 SGHAT, CDR2 FQNNGV. In nucleotides, the CDR3 is TGTGCCAGCAACCCGCCGGCGGGACAGGGATTCGCTTTCTTT. Amino acids: CASNPPAGQGFAFF.

The CDR3 spells CASSNLAGFTGELFF. The CDR3 DNA sequence: TGTGCCAGTAGTAATCTAGCGGGGTTTACTGGGGAGCTGTTTTTT. This chain connects TRBV19 to TRBJ2-2, with TRBD2 identical over 9 bases. The V gene's germline CDR1 is LNHDA and CDR2 SQIVND (reference sequence). Trimming at V came to 4 bases and at J to 8 bases, leaving 8 bases not matched to a gene. The CDR3 covers 15 residues.

The chain couples TRBV7-3 to TRBJ1-6; D gene uncertain. Germline CDR1 reads SGHTA; CDR2 reads FQGTGA. The ends were cut back, 2 bases at V and 10 bases at J, with 9 bases in the middle. The CDR3 is 13 residues long. CDR3 in amino acids: CASSLGVHSPLHF. The CDR3 nucleotides are TGTGCCAGCAGCTTAGGAGTTCACTCACCCCTCCACTTT.

This clone was counted a single time. The CDR3: CASSQQYTEAFF. The CDR3, as DNA: TGTGCCAGCTCACAACAATACACTGAAGCTTTCTTT. The rearrangement joins TRBV18 to TRBJ1-1; D is undetermined. Germline V gene lookup returns CDR1 KGHSH and CDR2 LQKENI. The CDR3 sequence is 12 residues long. V lost 4 bases to trimming and J lost 3 bases, with 6 bases between them.

The chain recombines TRBV18 with TRBJ1-6; 11 bases fit TRBD1. The CDR3 is 15 amino acids. Germline V gene lookup returns CDR1 KGHSH and CDR2 LQKENI. The V segment lost 3 bases and the J segment 12 bases; nucleotides outside the gene matches: 7. This chain's CDR3 is CASSPFGTGGLPLHF. As DNA, the CDR3 is TGTGCCAGCTCACCGTTTGGGACAGGGGGGCTACCCCTCCACTTT.

Comment on this clone: Different DNA sequences within this sample yield the same CDR3. V and J are TRBV9 and TRBJ2-1; D is perhaps TRBD2 (6 bases). CDR3 length: 15 residues. The V end was cut by 4 bases, the J end by 0 bases, with 11 bases between. Germline CDR1 reads SGDLS; CDR2 reads YYNGEE. The CDR3 loop is CASSLTGSSYNEQFF. Written as DNA, the CDR3 is TGTGCCAGCAGCTTAACCGGGAGCTCCTACAATGAGCAGTTCTTC.

The chain combines TRBV25-1 with TRBJ2-7, with 11 positions matching TRBD1. Trimming took 5 bases from V and 5 from J; bases not matched to a gene: 8. The CDR3 covers 15 residues. Germline CDR1 is MGHDK and CDR2 is SYGVNS. CDR3 in amino acids: CASSLSGQGDNEQYF. The CDR3 DNA follows: TGTGCCAGCAGTCTATCGGGACAGGGGGACAACGAGCAGTACTTC.

This clone appeared a single time. V and J are TRBV7-2 and TRBJ2-7, with D tentatively TRBD1 (6 bases). The CDR3 covers 14 residues. The germline CDR1 and CDR2 sequences are SGHTA and FQGNSA. The V gene lost 4 bases and the J gene lost 6 bases, with 16 bases spanning the gap. CDR3 nucleotides: TGTGCCAGCAGCTCTTACAGGGTCTTAGGCGAGCAGTACTTC. It yields the protein CASSSYRVLGEQYF. The whole variable domain, filled in from reference TRBV7-2 and TRBJ2-7, reads GAGVSQSPSNKVTEKGKDVELRCDPISGHTALYWYRQSLGQGLEFLIYFQGNSAPDKSGLPSDRFSAERTGGSVSTLTIQRTQQEDSAVYLCASSSYRVLGEQYFGPGTRLTVT.

On this clone itself: This sample includes further DNA sequences coding for the same CDR3. This chain connects TRBV9 to TRBJ2-1; either TRBD1 or TRBD2 may supply D (5 bases each). The CDR3 has 14 amino acids. Trimming removed 1 base from V and 3 bases from J, with 8 bases in between. Germline loops: CDR1 SGDLS, CDR2 YYNGEE. The CDR3 DNA follows: TGTGCCAGCAGCGTAAGGGGAGACTACAATGAGCAGTTCTTC. This sequence encodes CASSVRGDYNEQFF.

This chain connects TRBV30 to TRBJ1-3, with D unresolved. The V gene's germline CDR1 is GTSNPN and CDR2 SVGIG (reference sequence). CDR3 length equals 15 residues. V lost 0 bases and J 0 bases, leaving 9 bases between the germline ends. CDR3 in DNA: TGTGCCTGGAGTGTTGCGGTTCTCTCTGGAAACACCATATATTTT. Translated: CAWSVAVLSGNTIYF.

In this sample, this clone turned up once. The chain uses TRBV28 and TRBJ2-2; D not certain. The V end was cut by 2 bases, the J end by 2 bases, with 6 bases between. The CDR3 extends over 14 amino acids. Germline CDR1 MDHEN, CDR2 SYDVKM. This CDR3 reads CASSLNHNTGELFF. The CDR3 coding sequence is TGTGCCAGCAGTTTAAACCACAACACCGGGGAGCTGTTTTTT. The variable domain in full, with the rest retrieved from reference TRBV28 and TRBJ2-2, is DVKVTQSSRYLVKRTGEKVFLECVQDMDHENMFWYRQDPGLGLRLIYFSYDVKMKEKGDIPEGYSVSREKKERFSLILESASTNQTSMYLCASSLNHNTGELFFGEGSRLTVL.

The V and J genes are TRBV2 and TRBJ1-2, with a tentative D call TRBD1 (5 bases). The germline V and J ends were trimmed by 6 bases and 0 bases, with 8 bases remaining between them. CDR3 length: 13 amino acids. Germline CDR1 is SNHLY and CDR2 is FYNNEI. The CDR3 sequence: CASRTGANYGYTF. CDR3 DNA sequence: TGTGCCAGCAGGACGGGGGCTAACTATGGCTACACCTTC.

The V call is TRBV10-3, the J call TRBJ2-5; 9 bases match TRBD2. The J call may be in error: the DNA end matches TRBJ2-7 better. Germline CDR1 reads ENHRY; CDR2 reads SYGVKD. CDR3 size: 14 residues. CDR3 sequence (DNA): TGTGCCATCAGTAGCGGGGGGCAAACCTACGAGCAGTACTTC. It specifies CAISSGGQTYEQYF.

To note about this clone: This CDR3 is also generated by other DNA sequences in the sample. The chain joins TRBV7-9 to TRBJ2-7; 8 positions match TRBD2. J lost 7 bases, V lost 1 base, and 0 bases had no gene match. Germline V lookup: CDR1 SEHNR, CDR2 FQNEAQ (reference sequence). The CDR3 consists of 12 residues. In nucleotides, the CDR3 is TGTGCCAGCAGCTTAGGCGGGGGGGAGCAGTACTTC. This encodes CASSLGGGEQYF. Supplemented by reference TRBV7-9 and TRBJ2-7, the full variable domain reads DTGVSQNPRHKITKRGQNVTFRCDPISEHNRLYWYRQTLGQGPEFLTYFQNEAQLEKSRLLSDRFSAERPKGSFSTLEIQRTEQGDSAMYLCASSLGGGEQYFGPGTRLTVT.

The chain combines TRBV28 with TRBJ2-1; TRBD2 aligns across 15 bases. V gave up 5 bases and J gave up 6 bases; unmatched junction bases: 5. CDR3 size: 16 residues. The germline CDR1 and CDR2 sequences are MDHEN and SYDVKM. The DNA of the CDR3 is TGTGCCAGCAGTCTGGCGGGACTAGCGGGGGGCAATGAGCAGTTCTTC. Encoded protein: CASSLAGLAGGNEQFF.

The chain combines TRBV5-1 with TRBJ2-6; D gene unclear. Germline loops: CDR1 SGHRS, CDR2 YFSETQ. CDR3 length equals 21 residues. The germline V and J ends were trimmed by 4 bases and 0 bases, with 26 bases remaining between them. CDR3 region: CASSPSSSISAGTSGANVLTF. CDR3 bases: TGCGCCAGCAGCCCCTCCAGTTCGATCAGCGCCGGCACCTCTGGGGCCAACGTCCTGACTTTC.

V usage is TRBV29-1 and J usage is TRBJ2-6; TRBD2 matches 12 bases. The ends lost 7 bases at V and 2 bases at J; junction bases unmatched: 6. The germline CDR1 and CDR2 sequences are SQVTM and ANQGSEA. The CDR3 runs 16 residues. CDR3 nucleotides: TGCAGCGCTCGACTAGCGGGAGTTCCTGGGGCCAACGTCCTGACTTTC. Translation: CSARLAGVPGANVLTF. The complete variable domain, with remaining parts taken from reference TRBV29-1 and TRBJ2-6, reads SAVISQKPSRDICQRGTSLTIQCQVDSQVTMMFWYRQQPGQSLTLIATANQGSEATYESGFVIDKFPISRPNLTFSTLTVSNMSPEDSSIYLCSARLAGVPGANVLTFGAGSRLTVL.

This clone was detected a few times. The chain is built from TRBV28 and TRBJ1-5, with TRBD1 matching 7 bases. CDR3 length equals 15 residues. Germline CDR1 MDHEN, CDR2 SYDVKM. V shed 3 bases and J 5 bases; nucleotides not matched to a gene: 7. CDR3: CASSFRGQKYQPQHF. In nucleotides, the CDR3 is TGTGCCAGCAGTTTCCGGGGACAGAAGTATCAGCCCCAGCATTTT.

The chain has TRBV10-3 and TRBJ2-7, with D perhaps TRBD1 or TRBD2 (7 bases each). In germline, CDR1 is ENHRY, CDR2 SYGVKD. This CDR3 contains 15 residues. Trimming removed 6 bases at V and 5 bases at J, with 20 bases between. CDR3 residues: CAIRGGDSFYDEQYF. The CDR3 DNA follows: TGTGCCATCAGGGGGGGGGACAGCTTCTATGACGAGCAGTACTTC.

This clone appeared once. This chain links TRBV7-8 with TRBJ2-3; D gene uncertain. Germline CDR1 reads SGHVS; CDR2 reads FQNEAQ. The CDR3 totals 19 residues. V gave up 2 bases and J gave up 5 bases, with 26 bases separating them. This CDR3 reads CASSLIVGEWANLEDTQYF. The CDR3 DNA reads as TGTGCCAGCAGCTTAATTGTCGGTGAGTGGGCGAACCTCGAAGATACGCAGTATTTT.

A single count supports this clone. Other DNA sequences of this sample code for an identical CDR3. The chain combines TRBV7-9 with TRBJ2-5; TRBD2 is a possible D gene (6 bases). CDR1 is SEHNR, CDR2 FQNEAQ, per germline (reference sequence). This CDR3 spans 14 amino acids. Trimming took 2 bases from V and 3 from J, leaving 10 bases between them. The CDR3 protein is CASSLRGGEETQYF. The CDR3 nucleotides read TGTGCCAGCAGCTTAAGAGGCGGGGAAGAGACCCAGTACTTC.

The V call is TRBV11-2, the J call TRBJ2-5; TRBD2 is a possible D gene (6 bases). V lost 4 bases, J lost 2 bases, and 8 bases lay in between. Germline V gene sequence: CDR1 SGHAT, CDR2 FQNNGV. The CDR3 totals 13 residues. The CDR3 region is CASSSTRQETQYF. The CDR3 bases are TGTGCCAGCAGCTCGACTAGGCAAGAGACCCAGTACTTC.

The rearrangement uses TRBV11-3 and TRBJ2-3, with 8 nucleotides matching TRBD2. V trimming: 8 bases; J trimming: 1 base; junction bases outside the gene matches: 20. CDR3 length equals 19 residues. Germline V gene data show CDR1 as SGHNT and CDR2 as YENEEA. CDR3 DNA: TGTGCCAGCTTCTTTAGTAGCGGGAAGACCTCCTTGGGCACAGATACGCAGTATTTT. Protein sequence: CASFFSSGKTSLGTDTQYF.

The rearrangement uses TRBV25-1 and TRBJ1-4; 7 nucleotides agree with TRBD1. Trimming at V came to 6 bases and at J to 11 bases, leaving 15 bases not matched to a gene. The germline gives CDR1 MGHDK, CDR2 SYGVNS. This CDR3 comprises 15 residues. The CDR3 DNA is TGTGCCAGCAGCGAAAACAGGGGATTGGGTGGTAAACTGTTTTTT. It specifies CASSENRGLGGKLFF.

This clone has just a few counts. The CDR3 nucleotides are TGTGCCTGGACTTATCGACAGACCACTGAAGCTTTCTTT. It encodes CAWTYRQTTEAFF. This sequence joins TRBV30 and TRBJ1-1, with a tentative D call TRBD1 (5 bases). Germline CDR1 is GTSNPN and CDR2 is SVGIG (reference sequence). V lost 4 bases and J lost 4, with 13 bases in between. This CDR3 has 13 residues.

The chain joins TRBV5-1 to TRBJ2-1; 15 positions match TRBD2. V dropped 6 bases and J dropped 8; count of bases not matched to a gene: 3. CDR1 is SGHRS, CDR2 YFSETQ, per germline. The CDR3 runs to 14 residues. The CDR3 DNA reads as TGCGCCAGCAAGGGACTAGCGGGAGGCTATGAGCAGTTCTTC. It yields the protein CASKGLAGGYEQFF.